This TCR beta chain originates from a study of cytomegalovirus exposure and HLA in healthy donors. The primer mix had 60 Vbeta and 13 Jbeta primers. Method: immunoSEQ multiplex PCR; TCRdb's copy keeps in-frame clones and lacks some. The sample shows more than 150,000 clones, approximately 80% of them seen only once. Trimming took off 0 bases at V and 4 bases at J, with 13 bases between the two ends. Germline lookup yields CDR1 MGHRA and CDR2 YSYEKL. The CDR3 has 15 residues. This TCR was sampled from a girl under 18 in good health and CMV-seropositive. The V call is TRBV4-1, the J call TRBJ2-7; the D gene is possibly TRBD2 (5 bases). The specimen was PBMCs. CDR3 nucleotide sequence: TGCGCCAGCAGCCAAGATGATGGGAGTGGGTACGAGCAGTACTTC. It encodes CASSQDDGSGYEQYF.